The 8 T cell receptor beta chains in this list originate from one sample, sequenced in a study of somatic mutations in cytotoxic T cells in rheumatoid arthritis. Some clones are missing from TCRdb's copy, which holds only in-frame ones; the method was immunoSEQ multiplex PCR. The sample holds fewer than 20,000 clones, approximately 71% seen once. The specimen sequenced was CD8+ T cells sorted from blood. All receptors derive from an adult with rheumatoid arthritis.

The V and J genes are TRBV15 and TRBJ2-5, with 8 bases aligning to TRBD1. Trimming took 3 bases from V and 4 from J; bases not matched to a gene: 7. The CDR3 has 15 residues. The germline CDR1 and CDR2 sequences are LNHNV and YYDKDF (reference sequence). The CDR3, as DNA: TGTGCCACCAGCAGTCCCACAGGGGGGCCAGAGACCCAGTACTTC. Translating it yields CATSSPTGGPETQYF.

Here the CDR3 reads CASSLGFGQGATGANVLTF. CDR3 DNA: TGCGCCAGCAGCTTGGGATTTGGACAGGGGGCCACTGGGGCCAACGTCCTGACTTTC. The chain has TRBV5-1 and TRBJ2-6; 11 bases agree with TRBD1. Germline CDR1 and CDR2: SGHRS and YFSETQ. The J segment lost 2 bases and the V segment lost 0 bases, leaving 7 bases of the junction unmatched. The CDR3 length is 19 residues.

The chain joins TRBV4-3 to TRBJ1-2; TRBD1 might be the D (5 bases). This CDR3 contains 14 residues. Germline V gene sequence: CDR1 LGHNA, CDR2 YSLEER. V lost 0 bases and J lost 3, with 8 bases in between. CDR3 nucleotide sequence: TGCGCCAGCAGCCAAGAAGCGGGGGACTATGGCTACACCTTC. Amino acid sequence: CASSQEAGDYGYTF.

The chain employs TRBV6-5 and TRBJ2-7; possible D gene TRBD2, 5 bases. Deletions cut 0 bases from V and 6 bases from J, with 9 bases between. Germline V CDR1 and CDR2: MNHEY, SVGAGI. The CDR3 runs to 13 residues. CDR3 region: CASSYSSGFEQYF. CDR3 sequence (DNA): TGTGCCAGCAGTTACTCGTCGGGGTTCGAGCAGTACTTC.

This clone was recorded once. The chain links TRBV19 to TRBJ2-7; D might be TRBD1 or TRBD2, each matching 5 bases. V gave up 3 bases and J gave up 2 bases, with 11 bases separating them. CDR1 is LNHDA, CDR2 SQIVND, per germline (reference sequence). The CDR3 covers 14 residues. The DNA of the CDR3 is TGTGCCAGTAGTATGGGGACCGAAACCTACGAGCAGTACTTC. Its translation is CASSMGTETYEQYF.

V and J are TRBV4-1 and TRBJ2-5; D may correspond to TRBD1 or TRBD2 (5 bases each). The J call is doubtful: the DNA matches TRBJ2-7 better. The germline V gene encodes CDR1 MGHRA and CDR2 YSYEKL. This CDR3 has 14 amino acids. CDR3 sequence (DNA): TGCGCCAGCACCCCCGGGACGGGCTCCTACGAGCAGTACTTC. Encoded protein: CASTPGTGSYEQYF.

The genes are TRBV6-6 and TRBJ1-4; 9 bases agree with TRBD1. CDR1 MNHNY and CDR2 SVGAGI come from the germline V gene (reference sequence). The V segment lost 2 bases and the J segment 6 bases; nucleotides outside the gene matches: 1. The CDR3 spans 14 residues. The CDR3 DNA sequence: TGTGCCAGCAGTTACCGGGACAGGGATGAAAAACTGTTTTTT. Translation gives CASSYRDRDEKLFF.

This clone was seen a handful of times. The J gene is TRBJ2-7, the V gene TRBV4-2; no clear D gene. Trimming took off 0 bases at V and 4 bases at J, with 7 bases between the two ends. The CDR3 totals 13 residues. Germline V gene lookup returns CDR1 LGHNA and CDR2 YNFKEQ. CDR3 amino acids: CASSQEGSYEQYF. Here the CDR3 DNA reads TGTGCCAGCAGCCAAGAGGGCAGTTACGAGCAGTACTTC.